These T cell receptor beta chains were read from a single sample in a study of shared clonotypes between healthy human individuals. TCRdb's copy holds only in-frame clones and misses some; the assay was immunoSEQ multiplex PCR. The sample lists about 480,000 clones, approximately 79% occurring once. The sample was PBMCs. The receptors come from a woman aged 40 to 55 in good health. Some clones in this sample may be carry-over from other donors' samples. The CDR3 runs from the conserved cysteine through the conserved F or W. A D gene is named only where the DNA matches it firmly. Size values are once, few and many counts, or a class for expanded clones, and some rows have none.

V gene: TRBV28
D gene: .
clone size: once
J gene: TRBJ2-3
CDR3 DNA: TGTGCCAGCAGTTTAATTCGTGATACGCAGTATTTT
CDR3 protein: CASSLIRDTQYF

V gene: TRBV10-3
D gene: TRBD2
clone size: .
J gene: TRBJ2-2
CDR3 DNA: TGTGCCATCAAGGCTAGCGGGAGTCCGGGGGAGCTGTTTTTT
CDR3 protein: CAIKASGSPGELFF

V gene: TRBV30
D gene: .
clone size: .
J gene: TRBJ2-7
CDR3 DNA: TGTGCCTGGAATCTTGAATACGAGCAGTACTTC
CDR3 protein: CAWNLEYEQYF

V gene: TRBV11-2
D gene: .
clone size: .
J gene: TRBJ2-2
CDR3 DNA: TGTGCCAGCAGCTCCGTGGGTACCGGGGAGCTGTTTTTT
CDR3 protein: CASSSVGTGELFF

V gene: TRBV7-3
D gene: TRBD2
clone size: .
J gene: TRBJ2-3
CDR3 DNA: TGTGCCAGCACCCTTAGCGGGTTGGTCACAGATACGCAGTATTTT
CDR3 protein: CASTLSGLVTDTQYF

V gene: TRBV6-6
D gene: .
clone size: .
J gene: TRBJ1-5
CDR3 DNA: TGTGCCAGCAGTACCCGAGCCGGGGGATCAAGCCCCCAGCATTTT
CDR3 protein: CASSTRAGGSSPQHF

V gene: TRBV2
D gene: .
clone size: .
J gene: TRBJ2-7
CDR3 DNA: TGTGCCAGCAGGGTGGGCTACGAGCAGTACTTC
CDR3 protein: CASRVGYEQYF

V gene: TRBV19
D gene: TRBD2
clone size: few
J gene: TRBJ2-1
CDR3 DNA: TGTGCCAGTAGTATGAACAGCGGGAGCTACAATGAGCAGTTCTTC
CDR3 protein: CASSMNSGSYNEQFF

V gene: TRBV7-2
D gene: TRBD2
clone size: .
J gene: TRBJ2-1
CDR3 DNA: TGTGCCAGCAGCACTCAGACTAGCGGGAGTGGGAATGAGCAGTTCTTC
CDR3 protein: CASSTQTSGSGNEQFF

V gene: TRBV27
D gene: .
clone size: .
J gene: TRBJ2-1
CDR3 DNA: TGTGCCAGCAGTTTAGCCCCTCCGGCGGGATTTGTCTACAATGAGCAGTTCTTC
CDR3 protein: CASSLAPPAGFVYNEQFF

V gene: TRBV11-2
D gene: .
clone size: .
J gene: TRBJ2-5
CDR3 DNA: TGTGCCAGCAGCTTAGATTTCCAAGAGACCCAGTACTTC
CDR3 protein: CASSLDFQETQYF

V gene: TRBV5-1
D gene: .
clone size: .
J gene: TRBJ2-5
CDR3 DNA: TGCGCCAGCAGCGAAGGTATCTCGAATTTCCAAGAGACCCAGTACTTC
CDR3 protein: CASSEGISNFQETQYF

V gene: TRBV2
D gene: TRBD1
clone size: .
J gene: TRBJ1-3
CDR3 DNA: TGTGCCAGCAGAAGCTTTTGGACAGGGAGACGGAACACCATATATTTT
CDR3 protein: CASRSFWTGRRNTIYF

V gene: TRBV6-1
D gene: TRBD2
clone size: .
J gene: TRBJ2-7
CDR3 DNA: TGTGCCAGCAGTGATCAACTAGCGGGGGGGTGGTCCTACGAGCAGTACTTC
CDR3 protein: CASSDQLAGGWSYEQYF

V gene: TRBV28
D gene: TRBD1
clone size: .
J gene: TRBJ1-2
CDR3 DNA: TGTGCCAGCAGGTTACGGTATCCCCGACAGGGGGCATTGGACTATGGCTACACCTTC
CDR3 protein: CASRLRYPRQGALDYGYTF

V gene: TRBV4-1
D gene: .
clone size: once
J gene: TRBJ2-7
CDR3 DNA: TGCGCCAGCAGCCAAGGGGGGGTTGCCTACGAGCAGTACTTC
CDR3 protein: CASSQGGVAYEQYF

V gene: TRBV18
D gene: .
clone size: once
J gene: TRBJ2-2
CDR3 DNA: TGTGCCAGCTCACCAGTCCAGGGGGGTTCGGCCGGGGAGCTGTTTTTT
CDR3 protein: CASSPVQGGSAGELFF

V gene: TRBV2
D gene: .
clone size: .
J gene: TRBJ2-1
CDR3 DNA: TGTGCCAGCAGTGAGGGGAGTGGCTACAATGAGCAGTTCTTC
CDR3 protein: CASSEGSGYNEQFF

V gene: TRBV5-8
D gene: .
clone size: few
J gene: TRBJ1-5
CDR3 DNA: TGTGCCAGCAGCTTGCAGCTGAATCAGCCCCAGCATTTT
CDR3 protein: CASSLQLNQPQHF

V gene: TRBV6-6
D gene: .
clone size: .
J gene: TRBJ2-1
CDR3 DNA: TGTGCCAGCACCTACCGGGAGTTAAGGCACAATGAGCAGTTCTTC
CDR3 protein: CASTYRELRHNEQFF

V gene: TRBV5-1
D gene: .
clone size: .
J gene: TRBJ2-7
CDR3 DNA: TGCGCCAGCAGCTTGGCCTCTGGGGCGGGGTCCTACGAGCAGTACTTC
CDR3 protein: CASSLASGAGSYEQYF

V gene: TRBV11-2
D gene: .
clone size: .
J gene: TRBJ1-4
CDR3 DNA: TGTGCCAGCAGTCGACCTAATGAAAAACTGTTTTTT
CDR3 protein: CASSRPNEKLFF

V gene: TRBV7-8
D gene: TRBD1
clone size: .
J gene: TRBJ2-7
CDR3 DNA: TGTGCCAGCAGCCTTAGTACGGACAGGACCTACGAGCAGTACTTC
CDR3 protein: CASSLSTDRTYEQYF

V gene: TRBV7-3
D gene: .
clone size: .
J gene: TRBJ2-2
CDR3 DNA: TGTGCCAGCAGCTCCGGACTCACGACCGGGGAGCTGTTTTTT
CDR3 protein: CASSSGLTTGELFF